These 15 T cell receptor beta chains originate from one sample sequenced in a study of cytomegalovirus exposure and HLA in healthy donors (dated by TCRdb to about 2017). Library creation used the immunoSEQ multiplex PCR assay. For the multiplex PCR, a mixture combining 60 forward primers for TCR Vbeta segments and 13 reverse primers for TCR Jbeta segments was used. TCRdb re-hosts the immuneACCESS table, in-frame sequences only. Its copies lack some clones; in the studies checked, an unresolved V gene accounts for under half of them, and the cause for the rest is not known. The sample table shows some 150,000 clones, and roughly 85% are seen once. Roughly 1.5% of the sample rests with the top ten. Sample: PBMCs. The receptors were gathered from a male donor in good health and CMV-seronegative.

J is TRBJ1-2 and V is TRBV5-1, with D unclear. Germline CDR1 reads SGHRS; CDR2 reads YFSETQ. CDR3 length: 15 amino acids. The V end lost 2 bases, the J end lost 0 bases, and 11 bases lay between the germline ends. This CDR3 reads CASSLDQEANYGYTF. CDR3 coding DNA: TGCGCCAGCAGCTTAGATCAGGAAGCTAACTATGGCTACACCTTC. Complete variable domain (other parts from reference TRBV5-1 and TRBJ1-2): KAGVTQTPRYLIKTRGQQVTLSCSPISGHRSVSWYQQTPGQGLQFLFEYFSETQRNKGNFPGRFSGRQFSNSRSEMNVSTLELGDSALYLCASSLDQEANYGYTFGSGTRLTVV.

The V gene is TRBV6-4, the J gene TRBJ2-1; possibly TRBD2 for D (7 bases). Trimming shortened V by 0 bases and J by 4 bases, and 13 bases separated the two germline ends. Germline loops: CDR1 MRHNA, CDR2 SNTAGT. This CDR3 has 16 residues. This chain's CDR3 is CASSDSRGGAYNEQFF. Here the CDR3 DNA reads TGTGCCAGCAGTGACTCTAGGGGGGGGGCTTACAATGAGCAGTTCTTC.

The chain recombines TRBV15 with TRBJ2-1; maybe TRBD1 (5 bases). This CDR3 contains 16 residues. CDR1 is LNHNV and CDR2 is YYDKDF in the germline V gene (reference sequence). Between the trimmed V and J ends, which lost 9 bases and 6 bases, there was a span of 24 bases. In DNA form, the CDR3 reads TGTGCCACAGCCGGGCCATCCCTCACTCAGGGCAATGAGCAGTTCTTC. The encoded protein is CATAGPSLTQGNEQFF.

This rearrangement joins TRBV27 to TRBJ2-7, with D hard to call. Looked up from germline, CDR1 is MNHEY and CDR2 is SMNVEV (reference sequence). Trimming stripped 5 bases from V and 2 bases from J, with 19 bases between. This CDR3 has 16 amino acids. This chain's CDR3 is CASSPDKNRPTYEQYF. CDR3 coding DNA: TGTGCCAGCAGTCCAGACAAAAATCGACCTACCTACGAGCAGTACTTC.

The V call is TRBV28, the J call TRBJ2-1, with D possibly TRBD2 on 6 matching bases. V was trimmed by 3 bases and J by 6 bases, leaving 12 bases between them. Germline-derived CDR1 and CDR2 are MDHEN and SYDVKM. The CDR3 totals 14 residues. The CDR3 DNA reads TGTGCCAGCAGTTTTCTCCCCGGGGGCAATGAGCAGTTCTTC. Translation gives CASSFLPGGNEQFF.

CDR3 bases: TGCGCCAGCAGCCAAGTGGACAGAAGTTCCGCCTACGAGCAGTACTTC. This translates into CASSQVDRSSAYEQYF. V usage is TRBV4-1 and J usage is TRBJ2-5, with D possibly being TRBD1 (6 bases). TRBJ2-7 matches the DNA end more closely, so the J call is doubtful. CDR3 length: 16 amino acids. Germline values: CDR1 MGHRA, CDR2 YSYEKL.

The rearrangement uses TRBV7-9 and TRBJ1-4, with D unclear. CDR1 and CDR2 (germline): SEHNR, FQNEAQ (reference sequence). V was clipped by 5 bases and J by 0 bases, with 10 bases between them. The CDR3 sequence is 15 residues long. The CDR3 sequence: CASSPPGTTNEKLFF. The DNA for the CDR3 is TGTGCCAGCAGCCCTCCGGGTACAACTAATGAAAAACTGTTTTTT.

The CDR3 nucleotides are TGTGCCAGCAGCCTCTCAGGACAGGGGCGCTCCTACGAGCAGTACTTC. Its translation is CASSLSGQGRSYEQYF. This chain links TRBV9 with TRBJ2-7; TRBD1 matches 9 bases. The V gene end was trimmed by 4 bases and the J gene end by 0 bases; junction bases not matched to a gene: 8. Germline-derived CDR1 and CDR2 are SGDLS and YYNGEE. This CDR3 is built from 16 residues.

The rearrangement joins TRBV2 to TRBJ1-3; 9 bases align to TRBD1. Unmatched junction bases numbered 5, after V lost 6 bases and J lost 5 bases. The CDR3 has 14 amino acids. Germline V gene data show CDR1 as SNHLY and CDR2 as FYNNEI. The CDR3 bases are TGTGCCAGCAGCGAGGGACAGGGCAGAAACACCATATATTTT. Translating gives CASSEGQGRNTIYF.

V is TRBV2 and J is TRBJ1-3; D is perhaps TRBD1 (5 bases). From germline, CDR1 is SNHLY and CDR2 FYNNEI. This CDR3 has 14 amino acids. Trimming shortened V by 6 bases and J by 0 bases, and 9 bases separated the two germline ends. The CDR3 sequence is CASSPGSSGNTIYF. Here the CDR3 DNA reads TGTGCCAGCAGCCCAGGGTCCTCTGGAAACACCATATATTTT.

The chain is built from TRBV19 and TRBJ1-1, with 10 bases matching TRBD1. Unmatched junction bases numbered 5, after V lost 5 bases and J lost 2 bases. There are 15 residues in the CDR3. The V gene's germline CDR1 is LNHDA and CDR2 SQIVND (reference sequence). For the CDR3, the DNA is TGTGCCAGTAGTTCCCAGACAGGGGGCAACACTGAAGCTTTCTTT. Amino acid sequence: CASSSQTGGNTEAFF.

This chain connects TRBV7-6 to TRBJ2-2; TRBD1 matches at 9 bases. V trimming: 1 base; J trimming: 7 bases; junction bases outside the gene matches: 7. Germline loops: CDR1 SGHVS, CDR2 FNYEAQ. This CDR3 has 16 amino acids. CDR3 sequence reads: CASSLGRQGGIGELFF. DNA of the CDR3: TGTGCCAGCAGCTTAGGCCGACAGGGGGGAATCGGGGAGCTGTTTTTT.

The rearrangement links TRBV5-1 to TRBJ1-1; 12 bases are shared with TRBD1. With 4 bases clipped from V and 4 bases from J, the junction kept 8 bases outside the gene matches. The CDR3 loop spans 16 amino acids. CDR1 is SGHRS, CDR2 YFSETQ, per germline. The CDR3 sequence: CASSVGDRGRGTEAFF. In DNA, the CDR3 is TGCGCCAGCAGCGTGGGGGACAGGGGGCGCGGCACTGAAGCTTTCTTT.

Concerning this clone: A junction end diverges from the germline sequence, so it may reflect a read error. The same CDR3 is also encoded by other DNA sequences in this sample. The chain employs TRBV9 and TRBJ1-5; D might be TRBD1 (5 bases). The germline CDR1 and CDR2 sequences are SGDLS and YYNGEE. The CDR3 sequence is 15 residues long. CDR3 DNA: TGTGCCAGTAGCGTAGGGGCGGGAGGCAATCAGCCCCAGCATTTT. Its translation: CASSVGAGGNQPQHF. The full variable domain, in which reference TRBV9 and TRBJ1-5 provide the parts outside the CDR3, is DSGVTQTPKHLITATGQRVTLRCSPRSGDLSVYWYQQSLDQGLQFLIQYYNGEERAKGNILERFSAQQFPDLHSELNLSSLELGDSALYFCASSVGAGGNQPQHFGDGTRLSIL.

CDR3 amino acids: CAWSGSNRSSYEQYF. The DNA for the CDR3 is TGTGCCTGGAGTGGATCGAACAGGTCGAGCTACGAGCAGTACTTC. The rearrangement uses TRBV30 and TRBJ2-7; a weak D match, TRBD1 (5 bases). There are 15 residues in the CDR3. The germline V gene encodes CDR1 GTSNPN and CDR2 SVGIG (reference sequence). V was shortened by 1 base and J by 3 bases, with 16 bases between the two germline ends.